This is a list of T cell receptor beta chains from one sample in a study of molecular identifiers for immune sequencing clone quantification. TCRdb called the PCR reads again in MiXCR, with one record for every CDR3 protein. The table includes 490,000 or so distinct CDR3 sequences, around a fifth detected once. The sample consisted of naive CD8+ T cells from blood, with Jurkat cell RNA spiked in. The origin of the receptors is a human donor in good health. Some libraries in this study had Jurkat cell RNA spiked in. Both conserved end residues are trimmed from each CDR3.

V gene: TRBV5-1
J gene: TRBJ2-1
CDR3 protein: ASSWTGGYNEQF

V gene: TRBV20-1
J gene: TRBJ1-1
CDR3 protein: SAMLNTEAF

V gene: TRBV4-1
J gene: TRBJ1-1
CDR3 protein: ASSQERGWTEAF

V gene: TRBV4-3
J gene: TRBJ1-1
CDR3 protein: ASSKIRGYTEAF

V gene: TRBV9
J gene: TRBJ2-6
CDR3 protein: ASMGRGGFSGANVLT

V gene: TRBV6-4
J gene: TRBJ1-5
CDR3 protein: ASSDWTGWSNQPQH

V gene: TRBV27
J gene: TRBJ2-7
CDR3 protein: ASSPRQGAVKQY

V gene: TRBV27
J gene: TRBJ2-7
CDR3 protein: ASSPGGAFYEQY

V gene: TRBV19
J gene: TRBJ2-7
CDR3 protein: ASSISGQGAYEQY

V gene: TRBV4-3
J gene: TRBJ1-3
CDR3 protein: ASSQDRAVQLAGNTIY

V gene: TRBV29-1
J gene: TRBJ2-1
CDR3 protein: SSRRQEYNEQF

V gene: TRBV12-3/TRBV12-4
J gene: TRBJ2-7
CDR3 protein: ASSSTGADYEQY

V gene: TRBV30
J gene: TRBJ1-1
CDR3 protein: AWSPLNTEAF

V gene: TRBV27
J gene: TRBJ1-2
CDR3 protein: ASGFQSNYGYA

V gene: TRBV27
J gene: TRBJ1-1
CDR3 protein: ASSLRGGGTEAF

V gene: TRBV9
J gene: TRBJ2-1
CDR3 protein: ASSPWTGSYNEQF

V gene: TRBV7-2
J gene: TRBJ2-1
CDR3 protein: ASSPSSGIYNEQF

V gene: TRBV6-2/TRBV6-3
J gene: TRBJ2-3
CDR3 protein: ASSYEVSSTDTQY

V gene: TRBV4-2
J gene: TRBJ1-5
CDR3 protein: ASSQGTDQPQH

V gene: TRBV7-9
J gene: TRBJ2-7
CDR3 protein: ASSLGRGTEQY

V gene: TRBV6-2/TRBV6-3
J gene: TRBJ1-5
CDR3 protein: ASRLQGIYQPQH

V gene: TRBV28
J gene: TRBJ2-5
CDR3 protein: ASSLEHPGLGETQY

V gene: TRBV7-9
J gene: TRBJ2-1
CDR3 protein: ASSDQRARSYNEQF

V gene: TRBV27
J gene: TRBJ2-7
CDR3 protein: ASSHRGSSYEQY

V gene: TRBV24-1
J gene: TRBJ2-2
CDR3 protein: ATSVPGQGGTGVLF

V gene: TRBV5-1
J gene: TRBJ1-1
CDR3 protein: ASSLGPAKTEAF

V gene: TRBV7-6
J gene: TRBJ2-7
CDR3 protein: ASSPTGTGGGEQY

V gene: TRBV7-9
J gene: TRBJ1-5
CDR3 protein: ASSLGGSEPQH

V gene: TRBV20-1
J gene: TRBJ2-7
CDR3 protein: SARATLSYEQY

V gene: TRBV5-1
J gene: TRBJ2-1
CDR3 protein: ASSLEGTTYNEQF

V gene: TRBV7-6
J gene: TRBJ2-3
CDR3 protein: ASSLALSGGPTSSTDTQY